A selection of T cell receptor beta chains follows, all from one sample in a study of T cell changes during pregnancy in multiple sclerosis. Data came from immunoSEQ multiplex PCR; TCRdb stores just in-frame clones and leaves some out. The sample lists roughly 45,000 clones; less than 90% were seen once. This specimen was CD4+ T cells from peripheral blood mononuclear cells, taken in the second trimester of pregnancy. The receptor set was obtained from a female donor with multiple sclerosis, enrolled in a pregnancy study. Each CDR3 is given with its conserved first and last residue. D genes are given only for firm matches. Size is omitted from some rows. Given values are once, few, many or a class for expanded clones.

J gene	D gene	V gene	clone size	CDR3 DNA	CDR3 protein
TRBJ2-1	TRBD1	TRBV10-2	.	TGCGCCAGCAGTGGCCGAACAGGGGAGAGTGGGCAGTTCTTC	CASSGRTGESGQFF
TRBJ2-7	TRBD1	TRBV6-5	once	TGTGCCAGCAGTTCCAATCCTGGGACAGGTCCCCACGAGCAGTACTTC	CASSSNPGTGPHEQYF
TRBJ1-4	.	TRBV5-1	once	TGCGCCAGCAGCTTGAGGGGTCTCAATGAAAAACTGTTTTTT	CASSLRGLNEKLFF
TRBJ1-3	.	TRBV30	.	TGTGCCTGGGAACGGTCCCGCTCTGGAAACACCATATATTTT	CAWERSRSGNTIYF
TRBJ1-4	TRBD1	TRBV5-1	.	TGCGCCAGCAGCCTACCGGGACAGGGGGATGAAAAACTGTTTTTT	CASSLPGQGDEKLFF
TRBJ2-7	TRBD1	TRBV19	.	TGTGCCAGTAGTACCGGGACAGGGACCTACGAGCAGTACTTC	CASSTGTGTYEQYF
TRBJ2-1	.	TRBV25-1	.	TGTGCCAGCAGCGGCGCCTTTGACTCGGCGCAGTTCTTC	CASSGAFDSAQFF
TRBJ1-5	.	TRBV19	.	TGTGCCAGTAGTCAATCGTCGGGTTATAGCAATCAGCCCCAGCATTTT	CASSQSSGYSNQPQHF
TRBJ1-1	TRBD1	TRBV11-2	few	TGTGCCAGCAGCTTTGGACAGGTTGAGGAAGCTTTCTTT	CASSFGQVEEAFF
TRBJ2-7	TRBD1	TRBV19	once	TGTGCCAGTAGTGGCGGGACAGGGCCCTACGAGCAGTACTTC	CASSGGTGPYEQYF
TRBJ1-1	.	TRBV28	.	TGTGCCAGCAGTTTGGCGGGGATTGACACTGAAGCTTTCTTT	CASSLAGIDTEAFF
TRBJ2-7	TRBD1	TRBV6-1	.	TGTGCCAGCAACCACAGGGGGCGGTACGAGCAGTACTTC	CASNHRGRYEQYF
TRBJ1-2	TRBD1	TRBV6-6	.	TGTGCCAGCAGTACCAGGGGGAGCTATGGCTACACCTTC	CASSTRGSYGYTF
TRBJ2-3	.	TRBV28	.	TGTGCCAGCAGTCTCCGGGGGTTCCGCACAGATACGCAGTATTTT	CASSLRGFRTDTQYF
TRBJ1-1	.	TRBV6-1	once	TGTGCCAGCAGTGAAGCGCAGGGGACTGAAGCTTTCTTT	CASSEAQGTEAFF
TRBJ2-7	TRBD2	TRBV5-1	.	TGCGCCAGCAGCATTACTAGCGGGGACTACGAGCAGTACTTC	CASSITSGDYEQYF
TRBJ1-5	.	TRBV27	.	TGTGCCAGCAGTTTATCGAGGCAGGGGCCCCTTAGCAATCAGCCCCAGCATTTT	CASSLSRQGPLSNQPQHF
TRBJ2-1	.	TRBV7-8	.	TGTGCCAGCAGCTTACCAGAGGTCAGCCGTGGTGGCTACAATGAGCAGTTCTTC	CASSLPEVSRGGYNEQFF
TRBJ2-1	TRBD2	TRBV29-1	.	TGCAGTACGAGCGGGATAAAGGGGAGTAATGAGCAGTTCTTC	CSTSGIKGSNEQFF
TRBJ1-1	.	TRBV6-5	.	TGTGCCAGCACCCCTAGAACTGAAGCTTTCTTT	CASTPRTEAFF